These 12 T cell receptor beta chains came from one sample sequenced in a study of blood T cell repertoires in COVID-19. TCRdb's copy holds only in-frame clones and misses some; the assay was immunoSEQ multiplex PCR. The table shows over 50,000 clones, with around 86% occurring only once. Sequences were obtained from peripheral blood. All receptors derive from a man aged 80 or over with acute or convalescent COVID-19.

This chain uses TRBV2 with TRBJ1-6, with 9 bases identical to TRBD1. The V segment lost 4 bases and the J segment 6 bases; nucleotides outside the gene matches: 4. CDR1 is SNHLY, CDR2 FYNNEI, per germline. The CDR3 loop spans 15 amino acids. In DNA form, the CDR3 reads TGTGCCAGCAGTGGACAGGGGGGCGGTAATTCACCCCTCCACTTT. Translation: CASSGQGGGNSPLHF.

The J gene is TRBJ2-3, the V gene TRBV11-3, with D maybe TRBD2 (6 bases). CDR1 and CDR2 from the germline V gene are SGHNT and YENEEA. The CDR3 runs to 14 residues. Between the trimmed V and J ends, which lost 3 bases and 0 bases, there was a span of 7 bases. In DNA form, the CDR3 reads TGTGCCAGCAGCTTTGGGGGGAGCACAGATACGCAGTATTTT. This sequence encodes CASSFGGSTDTQYF.

The chain links TRBV3-1 (or the pseudogene TRBV3-2) to TRBJ1-3; 8 bases match TRBD1. After removal of 5 bases from V and 0 bases from J, the junction contained 6 bases not matched to a gene. This CDR3 has 16 amino acids. CDR1 and CDR2 (germline): LGHDT, YNNKEL (reference sequence). In DNA form, the CDR3 reads TGTGCCAGCAGCATGCGGGACAGGTCCTCTGGAAACACCATATATTTT. Amino acid sequence: CASSMRDRSSGNTIYF.

The rearrangement links TRBV6-5 to TRBJ1-1; D is ambiguous. The CDR3 covers 14 residues. Trimming took 11 bases from V and 1 from J, leaving 17 bases between them. CDR1 is MNHEY and CDR2 is SVGAGI in the germline V gene. CDR3 protein: CAGKNAGRNTEAFF. In DNA form, the CDR3 reads TGTGCCGGTAAAAACGCGGGAAGGAACACTGAAGCTTTCTTT.

In DNA form, the CDR3 reads TGTGCCAGCAGCCCCACAGGATTCACCGGGGAGCTGTTTTTT. Translation: CASSPTGFTGELFF. V is TRBV2 and J is TRBJ2-2; D may be TRBD1 (5 bases). Germline CDR1 is SNHLY and CDR2 is FYNNEI. The CDR3 covers 14 residues. Deletions cut 6 bases from V and 4 bases from J, with 12 bases between.

The rearrangement links TRBV3-1 (or the pseudogene TRBV3-2) to TRBJ2-7; perhaps TRBD1 as D (6 bases). The CDR3 spans 13 residues. CDR1 and CDR2 from the germline V gene are LGHDT and YNNKEL (reference sequence). Trimming removed 4 bases from V and 6 bases from J, with 13 bases in between. The CDR3 protein is CASSLRTAGEQYF. The CDR3 bases are TGTGCCAGCAGCCTTAGGACAGCCGGCGAGCAGTACTTC.

V usage is TRBV9 and J usage is TRBJ1-5; D unclear. Germline V CDR1 and CDR2: SGDLS, YYNGEE. The length of the CDR3 is 16 residues. Trimming pared 0 bases from V and 3 bases from J, leaving 13 bases between. The CDR3: CASSVGASGNNQPQHF. The CDR3 nucleotides are TGTGCCAGCAGCGTAGGGGCCTCAGGTAACAATCAGCCCCAGCATTTT.

This clone was seen only once. The chain recombines TRBV5-1 with TRBJ2-7, with 8 bases lining up with TRBD2. V dropped 4 bases and J dropped 3; count of bases not matched to a gene: 9. The germline CDR1 and CDR2 sequences are SGHRS and YFSETQ. This CDR3 contains 15 residues. CDR3 sequence: CASSLRGGYYYEQYF. CDR3 bases: TGCGCCAGCAGCCTACGGGGGGGCTACTACTACGAGCAGTACTTC.

This clone was seen once. This rearrangement joins TRBV6-1 to TRBJ1-4, with TRBD1 identical over 11 bases. The V gene end was trimmed by 4 bases and the J gene end by 8 bases; junction bases not matched to a gene: 9. Germline CDR1 is MNHNS and CDR2 is SASEGT. The CDR3 runs to 16 residues. CDR3 nucleotide sequence: TGTGCCAGCAGTGGGACAGGGGGCGTAGGGGGCGAAAAACTGTTTTTT. Translating gives CASSGTGGVGGEKLFF.

The CDR3 here is CASSLNGGNTGELFF. CDR3 sequence (DNA): TGTGCCAGCAGCTTAAACGGGGGGAACACCGGGGAGCTGTTTTTT. The chain carries TRBV7-2 and TRBJ2-2; D is possibly TRBD2 (6 bases). V lost 2 bases and J lost 1, with 8 bases in between. CDR1 is SGHTA, CDR2 FQGNSA, per germline. This CDR3 is built from 15 residues.

V usage is TRBV6-5 and J usage is TRBJ2-7, with 8 nucleotides matching TRBD1. The CDR3 is 14 amino acids. CDR1 is MNHEY and CDR2 is SVGAGI in the germline V gene. After removal of 6 bases from V and 4 bases from J, the junction contained 8 bases not matched to a gene. This CDR3 is CASRPGQGGYEQYF. The CDR3 nucleotides read TGTGCCAGCAGACCCGGACAGGGCGGGTACGAGCAGTACTTC.

The V gene is TRBV3-1 (or the pseudogene TRBV3-2), the J gene TRBJ2-4; TRBD2 might be the D (6 bases). The CDR3 sequence is 16 residues long. The V and J ends lost 0 bases and 1 base respectively, with 10 bases between them. Germline values: CDR1 LGHDT, CDR2 YNNKEL (reference sequence). CDR3 in DNA: TGTGCCAGCAGCCAAGAGGCGGGATGGGCCAAAAACATTCAGTACTTC. This gives the protein CASSQEAGWAKNIQYF.